This T cell receptor (beta chain) came from a study of cytomegalovirus exposure and HLA in healthy donors. General study findings and limits: The investigators catalogued 150 to 200 TCR beta chains as cytomegalovirus-associated. TCR beta sequences numbering about 17,000 were associated with HLA alleles at 0.05 false discovery rate in a later analysis. A highly shared variant cluster was judged a likely technical artifact.

The study ran its PCR with 60 Vbeta and 13 Jbeta primers. Sequencing used immunoSEQ multiplex PCR; TCRdb keeps in-frame clones, though not all of them. The sample lists roughly 97,000 clones; approximately 78% were seen once. Note on this clone: Its antigen is still unknown.

V was pared by 1 base and J by 0 bases, with 10 bases between. CDR3 length: 15 amino acids. Germline V gene data show CDR1 as SGHVS and CDR2 as FNYEAQ. Sequenced input: PBMCs. This sequence originates from a woman between 40 and 55 years old in good health and CMV-seronegative. The chain uses TRBV7-6 and TRBJ2-7, with D maybe TRBD1 (6 bases). CDR3 amino acids: CASSLDGTSSYEQYF. For the CDR3, the DNA is TGTGCCAGCAGCTTAGACGGGACATCCTCCTACGAGCAGTACTTC.